The rows below give T cell receptor beta chains drawn from one sample of a study of blood T cells in healthy people across ages. TCRdb analysed the 5' RACE reads with MiXCR anew, one entry per CDR3 protein. The table shows 350,000 to 450,000 distinct CDR3 sequences, with 45% to 60% occurring only once. Specimen: blood. These TCRs come from a man aged 60 to 69 in good health. Both conserved end residues are part of each CDR3. The D gene is left open where the match is weak. Where a row states a size, it is once, few, many or the class of an expanded clone; other rows omit it.

j_call clone_size v_call d_call cdr3_nt cdr3_aa
TRBJ2-5 few TRBV13 . TGTGCCAGCAAGGAGCGGGCATACCAAGAGACCCAGTACTTC CASKERAYQETQYF
TRBJ2-3 . TRBV10-3 . TGTGCCATACGAGCCCGCACAGATACGCAGTATTTT CAIRARTDTQYF
TRBJ1-2 . TRBV4-3 . TGCGCCAGCAGCCAAGATCGGGTCAGGGCGGGCTGTGGCTACACCTTC CASSQDRVRAGCGYTF
TRBJ2-1 . TRBV7-2 . TGTGCCAGCGGTCATCAGCGCGGGACTGCTGGTGAGCAGTTCTTC CASGHQRGTAGEQFF
TRBJ2-3 . TRBV6-6 . TGTGCCAGTACCCGGACTGAAGATACGCAGTATTTT CASTRTEDTQYF
TRBJ2-7 . TRBV3-1 TRBD2 TGTGCCAGCAGCCAATATTTGAGGACCGGTCTAGCGGGCGAGCAGTACTTC CASSQYLRTGLAGEQYF
TRBJ2-7 . TRBV20-1 TRBD2 TGCAGTGCTAGAGGACTAGCGGGAGGCCTTAGCTCCTACAATGAGCAGTACTTC CSARGLAGGLSSYNEQYF
TRBJ2-7 . TRBV6-5 . TGTGCCAGCAGTTACTCGGGGAGTTTGGGTCACGAGCAGTACTTC CASSYSGSLGHEQYF
TRBJ2-1 . TRBV6-2/TRBV6-3 TRBD2 TGTGCCAGCAGGGGACAAAGCGGGAGGGCCGTAAATGAGCAGTTCTTC CASRGQSGRAVNEQFF
TRBJ1-2 few TRBV20-1 TRBD1 TGCAGTGCTAGAGATCCCGGGACAGTCTATGGCTACACCTTC CSARDPGTVYGYTF
TRBJ2-5 . TRBV27 . TGTGCCAGCAGTTTGACCGGACAGCAAGAGACCCAGTACTTC CASSLTGQQETQYF
TRBJ2-7 . TRBV27 . TGTGCCAGCAGTTTATTGGGCTCATACAATGAGCAGTACTTC CASSLLGSYNEQYF
TRBJ2-7 . TRBV6-2/TRBV6-3 . TGTGCCAGCAGTTTGGCGGGGGCCAACTACGAGCAGTACTTC CASSLAGANYEQYF
TRBJ2-1 . TRBV12-3/TRBV12-4 . TGTGCCAGCAGTCCTCCTAATGAGCAGTTCTTC CASSPPNEQFF
TRBJ2-1 . TRBV9 TRBD1 TGTGCCAGCAGCGCGGCGGGACAGGGATACAATGAGCAGTTCTTC CASSAAGQGYNEQFF
TRBJ2-5 . TRBV14 TRBD1 TGTGCCAGCAGCCCCCGAGGACAGGCCTACCAAGAGACCCAGTACTTC CASSPRGQAYQETQYF
TRBJ2-3 few TRBV27 TRBD2 TGTGCCAGCAGCGCAATTAGCGGGAGACGGGGCACAGATACGCAGTATTTT CASSAISGRRGTDTQYF
TRBJ1-2 few TRBV5-1 . TGCGCCAGCAGCGCGGACAGACCCCACTATGGCTACACCTTC CASSADRPHYGYTF
TRBJ2-7 few TRBV27 . TGTGCCAGCAGCGCGCCGGGCGTCTACGAGCAGTACTTC CASSAPGVYEQYF
TRBJ2-1 . TRBV28 . TGTGCCAGCAGTTTCGACAGATACAATGAGCAGTTCTTC CASSFDRYNEQFF
TRBJ2-7 many TRBV15 . TGTGCCACCAGCAGAGACCGAGCTACGGGGGAGCAGTACTTC CATSRDRATGEQYF
TRBJ2-5 few TRBV5-1 . TGCGCCAGCAGCTTGCAACCATCGGAGACCCAGTACTTC CASSLQPSETQYF
TRBJ2-5 few TRBV2 TRBD2 TGTGCCAGCAGGCTACTAGCGGGGGGTAACGTCGAGACCCAGTACTTC CASRLLAGGNVETQYF
TRBJ1-2 . TRBV20-1 TRBD1 TGCAGTGCCCCGAAGGGGGCGCCGATCTATGGCTACACCTTC CSAPKGAPIYGYTF
TRBJ2-3 . TRBV13 TRBD2 TGTGCCAGCAGCCCTAGCGGGGTGGATACGCAGTATTTT CASSPSGVDTQYF
TRBJ2-1 . TRBV6-6 . TGTGCCAGCAGACTCTACGAGGGTCTCTTGAATGAGCAGTTCTTC CASRLYEGLLNEQFF
TRBJ1-2 . TRBV7-6 . TGTGCCAGCAGCTTAGCCGAGGACTATGGCTACACCTTC CASSLAEDYGYTF
TRBJ2-5 once TRBV4-1 TRBD2 TGCGCCAGCAGCCAAAGTAGCGGGGGTTACCAAGAGACCCAGTACTTC CASSQSSGGYQETQYF
TRBJ1-2 few TRBV27 TRBD1 TGTGCCAGCAGTTTATCGATGGAGGGGGCATGGTATGGCTACACCTTC CASSLSMEGAWYGYTF
TRBJ1-5 . TRBV6-1 . TGTGCCAGCAGTCCTTCCTTCAATCAGCCCCAGCATTTT CASSPSFNQPQHF
TRBJ2-1 many TRBV30 TRBD1 TGTGCCTGCGGGACAGGGGGCGGAGGCGATGAGCAGTTCTTC CACGTGGGGDEQFF
TRBJ1-1 . TRBV20-1 TRBD1 TGCAGTGCTAGTAGGGACAGGGGGCCTGCGGTGAACACTGAAGCTTTCTTT CSASRDRGPAVNTEAFF
TRBJ2-5 many TRBV20-1 . TGCAGTGGGGGGCCGATTGCTACGACCCAGTACTTC CSGGPIATTQYF
TRBJ1-1 . TRBV19 . TGTGCCAGTAGTATCAACCCAGTCCTGAACACTGAAGCTTTCTTT CASSINPVLNTEAFF
TRBJ2-3 . TRBV9 TRBD2 TGTGCCAGCAGCGTCCTACCAGGACTAGCGGGAGCAGATACGCAGTATTTT CASSVLPGLAGADTQYF
TRBJ2-2 . TRBV20-1 TRBD2 TGCAGTGTGACTAGCGGGTCGAACACCGGGGAGCTGTTTTTT CSVTSGSNTGELFF
TRBJ2-7 . TRBV7-2 TRBD2 TGTGCCAGCAGCTTAATTCGGGCTAGCGGGAGGAACGAGCAGTACTTC CASSLIRASGRNEQYF
TRBJ2-7 . TRBV29-1 TRBD2 TGCAGCGTTGAATCAGCTAGCGGGAGTAGGGAGCAGTACTTC CSVESASGSREQYF
TRBJ2-5 . TRBV6-5 . TGTGCCAGCAGTTCGAGGGTCCCGGGGTACGCGGGTGAGGTGCAAGAGACCCAGTACTTC CASSSRVPGYAGEVQETQYF
TRBJ2-7 . TRBV20-1 . TGCAGTGCTAGAGATTATGCGACTCTCCTCTCCTACAATGAGCAGTACTTC CSARDYATLLSYNEQYF
TRBJ1-5 . TRBV4-2 . TGTGCCAGCAGCCAAGAAACTTACAATCAGCCCCAGCATTTT CASSQETYNQPQHF
TRBJ2-6 . TRBV6-2/TRBV6-3 . TGTGCCAGCAGACCAGGGCAATCCGGGGCCAACGTCCTGACTTTC CASRPGQSGANVLTF
TRBJ2-7 . TRBV6-5 TRBD1 TGTGCCAGCAGTTTCCGGGACAGGGGATTGGGCTACGAGCAGTACTTC CASSFRDRGLGYEQYF
TRBJ2-7 few TRBV29-1 TRBD1 TGCAGCGTTAAGGAATCACTGAGACAGGGACCCTACGAGCAGTACTTC CSVKESLRQGPYEQYF
TRBJ2-1 many TRBV7-2 TRBD2 TGTGCCAGCAGCTTAGGGCGACTAGCGGAATACAATGAGCAGTTCTTC CASSLGRLAEYNEQFF
TRBJ2-7 . TRBV11-2 . TGTGCCAGCAGCTTAGAGGCCAGTCCCCTCTACGAGCAGTACTTC CASSLEASPLYEQYF
TRBJ2-3 few TRBV7-9 . TGTGCCAGCAGCTTAGCCCCAGTCGATTCGCAGTATTTT CASSLAPVDSQYF
TRBJ1-6 . TRBV6-6 TRBD1 TGTGCCAGCAGGAGGACAGGCCCTTATAATTCACCCCTCCACTTT CASRRTGPYNSPLHF
TRBJ2-7 many TRBV6-1 . TGTGCCAGCACCCAAAGCCCCCAATACGAGCAGTACTTC CASTQSPQYEQYF
TRBJ1-5 . TRBV27 . TGTGCCAGCAGGGGGACCTCCTTGGGGAATCAGCCCCAGCATTTT CASRGTSLGNQPQHF
TRBJ2-4 once TRBV6-2/TRBV6-3 TRBD1 TGTGCCAGCAGTTACGGGACAGCAGGCAAAAACATTCAGTACTTC CASSYGTAGKNIQYF
TRBJ2-5 . TRBV29-1 TRBD1 TGCAGCGGCGACAGGGGGCCCTTACAGACCCAGTACTTC CSGDRGPLQTQYF
TRBJ2-7 . TRBV12-3/TRBV12-4 . TGTGCCAGCAGCCAGTATGTTAGCCAGGCGAGCTCCTACGAGCAGTACTTC CASSQYVSQASSYEQYF
TRBJ1-6 . TRBV2 . TGTGCCAGCAGTGGCCGGGACACCTATTCACCCCTCCACTTT CASSGRDTYSPLHF
TRBJ2-5 few TRBV20-1 . TGCAGTGCAACCCGGGACGGCTGGACACAAGAGACCCAGTACTTC CSATRDGWTQETQYF
TRBJ1-1 . TRBV6-5 . TGTGCCAGCAGTTACTCGACTTGGGCGGGGAACACTGAAGCTTTCTTT CASSYSTWAGNTEAFF
TRBJ2-7 few TRBV20-1 . TGCAGTGCTAGGGACATTACCTCCTACGAGCAGTACTTC CSARDITSYEQYF
TRBJ1-2 . TRBV4-2 . TGTGCCAGCAGCCAAGCATTTAACTATGGCTACACCTTC CASSQAFNYGYTF
TRBJ2-5 . TRBV5-6 . TGTGCCAGCAGCTTTACAGGGCTGTACCAAGAGACCCAGTACTTC CASSFTGLYQETQYF
TRBJ1-2 few TRBV6-2/TRBV6-3 . TGTGCCATCCCTTCCCTGGGGGGCCGGTCGTGGGTCGATGGCTACACCTTC CAIPSLGGRSWVDGYTF